This is a list of T cell receptor beta chains from one sample in a study of blood T cell repertoires in COVID-19. Assay: immunoSEQ multiplex PCR; the TCRdb copy retains only in-frame clones and omits some. The data show 81,000 or so clones, about 91% seen once. The sequencing sample was made of peripheral blood. The origin of the receptors is a man between 65 and 85 years old with active or convalescent COVID-19. Both conserved end residues are part of each CDR3. Fields, in order: CDR3 protein, CDR3 DNA, V gene, J gene, D gene. A D gene is named only where the DNA matches it firmly.

cdr3_aa: CASSQPGGAEAFF; cdr3_nt: TGTGCCAGCAGCCAACCTGGGGGGGCTGAAGCTTTCTTT; v_call: TRBV3-1/TRBV3-2; j_call: TRBJ1-1; d_call: NA
cdr3_aa: CATSDYLQGRGDTQYF; cdr3_nt: TGTGCCACCAGTGATTACCTTCAGGGGCGTGGAGATACGCAGTATTTT; v_call: TRBV24-1; j_call: TRBJ2-3; d_call: NA
cdr3_aa: CASSEGRGASSYNEQFF; cdr3_nt: TGTGCCAGCAGCGAGGGGCGGGGGGCCAGCTCCTACAATGAGCAGTTCTTC; v_call: TRBV3-1/TRBV3-2; j_call: TRBJ2-1; d_call: TRBD2
cdr3_aa: CASSQRIDRPQEQYF; cdr3_nt: TGTGCCAGCAGCCAGCGCATAGACAGGCCTCAGGAGCAGTACTTC; v_call: TRBV7-9; j_call: TRBJ2-7; d_call: NA
cdr3_aa: CAISVGEGGEQYF; cdr3_nt: TGTGCCATCAGTGTCGGGGAGGGTGGCGAGCAGTACTTC; v_call: TRBV10-3; j_call: TRBJ2-7; d_call: TRBD2
cdr3_aa: CASLQGADQPQHF; cdr3_nt: TGTGCCAGCTTACAGGGGGCGGATCAGCCCCAGCATTTT; v_call: TRBV18; j_call: TRBJ1-5; d_call: TRBD1
cdr3_aa: CASSLASWGLDTEAFF; cdr3_nt: TGTGCCAGCAGCTTGGCCAGTTGGGGGCTGGACACTGAAGCTTTCTTT; v_call: TRBV5-5; j_call: TRBJ1-1; d_call: NA
cdr3_aa: CASSSWTSSDTQYF; cdr3_nt: TGTGCCAGCAGCTCATGGACTAGCTCAGATACGCAGTATTTT; v_call: TRBV7-2; j_call: TRBJ2-3; d_call: TRBD2
cdr3_aa: CASSLTGIGGYTF; cdr3_nt: TGTGCCAGCAGCTTGACAGGGATCGGTGGCTACACCTTC; v_call: TRBV7-2; j_call: TRBJ1-2; d_call: TRBD1
cdr3_aa: CASSQEWGESGYGYTF; cdr3_nt: TGCGCCAGCAGCCAAGAATGGGGGGAGTCTGGCTATGGCTACACCTTC; v_call: TRBV4-3; j_call: TRBJ1-2; d_call: NA